The present TCR beta chain was sequenced within a study of blood T cell repertoires in COVID-19. Clones were read by immunoSEQ multiplex PCR, and TCRdb kept only the in-frame ones, dropping some. The sample carries 330,000 or so clones, 92% recorded once. Germline V lookup: CDR1 MDHEN, CDR2 SYDVKM. The CDR3 covers 14 residues. Trimming cost V 6 bases and J 5 bases, with 16 bases left between them. This clone was detected only a few times. The sequence was obtained from a woman aged 25 to 45 who had recovered from COVID-19. Sequenced material: PBMCs or T cells enriched from blood (not recorded which). The chain combines TRBV28 with TRBJ2-5; no clear D gene. CDR3 in DNA: TGTGCCAGCAGCCCTCCCAAGAGGCGGGAGACCCAGTACTTC. It encodes CASSPPKRRETQYF.